This T cell receptor (beta chain) was profiled in a study of control samples from healthy donors and cancer patients. Profiled with immunoSEQ multiplex PCR; TCRdb holds only in-frame clones, not every one. The data show around 120,000 clones, with 91% seen just once and 7.8% held by the top ten. J gave up 0 bases and V 0 bases, and 6 bases lay outside the gene matches. The CDR3 contains 18 residues. In germline, CDR1 is SGHTA, CDR2 FQGNSA. The chain uses TRBV7-2 and TRBJ2-3; 10 positions match TRBD2. The source of this sequence is a woman under 30 in good health. Sequencing was carried out using blood. The CDR3 bases are TGTGCCAGCAGCTTAGCTCTCACTAGCGGGACTAGCACAGATACGCAGTATTTT. It is translated as CASSLALTSGTSTDTQYF.